This record covers a single T cell receptor (beta chain). Its specificity is unknown. This CDR3 comprises 14 residues. V lost 7 bases and J lost 4; bases outside the gene matches: 10. Per germline, CDR1 SQVTM and CDR2 ANQGSEA. The primer mix had 60 Vbeta and 13 Jbeta primers. Libraries were prepared by immunoSEQ multiplex PCR; TCRdb keeps only in-frame clonotypes and omits some of them. The data show about 130,000 clones, approximately 80% seen once. The source of the sample is a study of cytomegalovirus exposure and HLA in healthy donors. Study-wide points: Later on, a genetic analysis was performed. It linked a missense variant in DCLRE1C with V- and J-gene trimming of TCR beta. Later work showed greater clonal expansion in HLA-associated TCR beta chains than in equally common others. From TCR beta sequences, most subjects' HLA-A and HLA-B alleles were reportedly predicted accurately. Highly shared variants forming one cluster were likely a sequencing artifact.

V is TRBV29-1 and J is TRBJ2-5; 9 nucleotides match TRBD2. Source material: PBMCs. The sequence came from a man aged 40-49 years in good health and CMV-seronegative. The CDR3, as DNA: TGCAGCGGTTCCCTGCCGGGACTAGCAGAGACCCAGTACTTC. Protein product: CSGSLPGLAETQYF.